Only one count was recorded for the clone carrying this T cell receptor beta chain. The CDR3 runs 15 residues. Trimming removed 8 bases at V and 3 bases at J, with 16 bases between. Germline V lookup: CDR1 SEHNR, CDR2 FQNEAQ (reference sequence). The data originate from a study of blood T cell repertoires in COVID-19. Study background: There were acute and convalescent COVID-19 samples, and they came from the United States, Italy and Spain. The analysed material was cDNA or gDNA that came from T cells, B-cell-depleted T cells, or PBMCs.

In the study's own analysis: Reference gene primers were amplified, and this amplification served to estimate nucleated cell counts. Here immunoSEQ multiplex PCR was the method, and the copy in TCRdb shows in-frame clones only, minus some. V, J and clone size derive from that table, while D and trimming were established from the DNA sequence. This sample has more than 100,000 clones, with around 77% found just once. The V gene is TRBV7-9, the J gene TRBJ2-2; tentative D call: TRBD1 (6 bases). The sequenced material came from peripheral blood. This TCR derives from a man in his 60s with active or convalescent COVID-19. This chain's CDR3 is CASAKQGLHTGELFF. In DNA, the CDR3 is TGTGCCAGCGCCAAACAGGGATTGCACACCGGGGAGCTGTTTTTT.